The 3 T cell receptor beta chains reported below all come from one sample, sequenced in a study of blood T cells in healthy people across ages. With a J-beta primer mix and a sample-barcoded 5' primer, a second PCR ran roughly 6 to 11 cycles. TCRdb reanalysed the 5' RACE reads using MiXCR and keeps one entry per CDR3 protein. The repertoire has 600,000 to 1,000,000 distinct CDR3 sequences, 20% to 25% of them found once; the top ten carry more than 3%. These data also featured in a second study, about T cells of mothers and their children.

Sequenced: blood. The receptors were gathered from a boy under 18 in good health.

The chain joins TRBV20-1 to TRBJ2-1; 11 positions agree with TRBD2. Germline V lookup: CDR1 DFQATT, CDR2 SNEGSKA (reference sequence). V dropped 3 bases and J dropped 8; count of bases not matched to a gene: 12. The CDR3 covers 16 residues. This chain's CDR3 is CSASLAGGPPVYEQFF. The CDR3 coding sequence is TGCAGTGCTAGCCTAGCGGGAGGCCCTCCTGTCTATGAGCAGTTCTTC.

J is TRBJ2-6 and V is TRBV27; TRBD1 matches at 8 bases. The V segment lost 2 bases and the J segment 0 bases; nucleotides outside the gene matches: 3. CDR3 length equals 17 residues. Germline CDR1 is MNHEY and CDR2 is SMNVEV (reference sequence). The CDR3 spells CASSLDRGDSGANVLTF. CDR3 DNA sequence: TGTGCCAGCAGTTTAGACAGGGGAGACTCTGGGGCCAACGTCCTGACTTTC.

V usage is TRBV5-6 and J usage is TRBJ1-1, with TRBD1 matching over 11 bases. Trimming removed 4 bases from V and 3 bases from J; junction bases left unmatched: 11. The CDR3 is 17 amino acids. Germline assignment: CDR1 SGHDT and CDR2 YYEEEE. CDR3: CASSHRDRGIVYTEAFF. The DNA of the CDR3 is TGTGCCAGCAGCCACCGGGACAGGGGGATAGTCTACACTGAAGCTTTCTTT.